This T cell receptor (beta chain) was sequenced during a study of vaccination and CD4 T cells after COVID-19. Noted treatment: roughly nine-day PBMC culture with coronavirus spike peptide pools or control peptides (ViraFEST assay). Those CD4+ T cells from the unexposed donor predate the COVID-19 pandemic (2011-2018). In germline, CDR1 is MNHEY, CDR2 SMNVEV (reference sequence). V lost 5 bases, J lost 2 bases, and 10 bases stayed unmatched. The CDR3 has 16 amino acids. Once obtained from cultured CD4+ T cells, the DNA was sequenced using the Oncomine TCR Beta short-read assay. The template was genomic DNA from cultured CD4+ T cells. TCRdb fed the PCR reads into MiXCR, producing one record per CDR3 protein. This table holds more than 9,500 distinct CDR3 sequences, under 45% found once. As concerns this clonotype: The target antigen is unknown.

The sequenced sample was CD4+ T cells from blood, cultured in vitro. The TCR originated in a human donor in good health. This chain links TRBV27 with TRBJ2-7, with TRBD2 matching over 9 bases. The CDR3 DNA reads TGTGCCAGCAGTCTTACCGGGACTAGCCTAACCTACGAGCAGTACTTC. The encoded protein is CASSLTGTSLTYEQYF.